This T cell receptor (beta chain) was retrieved from a study of memory CD4+ T cells and cytomegalovirus serostatus. About the study: Healthy Belgian adult donors included about nine CMV-positive and 24 CMV-negative people. General study points: About 40% of the roughly 160 known CMV-associated TCRbeta sequences appeared in CD4+ memory.

The CDR3 has 16 residues. Looked up from germline, CDR1 is SNHLY and CDR2 is FYNNEI. Trimming removed 6 bases from V and 3 bases from J; junction bases left unmatched: 10. A note on this clone: The antigen is undetermined.

Per the authors' pipeline: Out-of-frame sequences were removed, leaving a few million distinct TCRbeta sequences. Libraries were prepared by immunoSEQ multiplex PCR; TCRdb keeps only in-frame clonotypes and omits some of them. That table furnishes V, J and clone size, whereas the DNA furnished D and trimming. The table includes just under 95,000 clones, about four fifths detected once. Single viable CD3+CD4+CD8-CD45RO+ cells were sorted as the memory CD4+ T cells. The specimen sequenced was memory CD4+ T cells from blood. V is TRBV2 and J is TRBJ2-7; TRBD2 aligns across 11 bases. The clonotype originates from an adult in good health and CMV-seropositive. CDR3 sequence: CASRRDPGLADYEQYF. In DNA, the CDR3 is TGTGCCAGCAGGCGCGATCCGGGACTAGCGGACTACGAGCAGTACTTC.